This TCR beta chain comes out of a study of shared clonotypes between healthy human individuals. Broader study findings: A handful of donors showed sharing of 4.5% to 6% of naive CD4 clonotypes. Generation probabilities of non-shared clonotypes were lower (relative to those shared by all four donors).

200 to 250 ng DNA, 30,000 or so T cell genomes, went into each sorted-subset replicate PCR. TCRdb keeps only in-frame clones here, not all; method: immunoSEQ multiplex PCR. The sample holds 950,000 to 1,100,000 clones, about 70% seen once. The ends lost 5 bases at V and 0 bases at J; junction bases unmatched: 4. The germline gives CDR1 SQVTM, CDR2 ANQGSEA. The CDR3 consists of 14 residues. Turning to this clone: Its cognate antigen is unknown. This same CDR3 is encoded by further DNA sequences in the sample.

The sample comprised memory CD4+ T cells sorted from blood. Subset of the sample: CD45RA-negative fraction. This clonotype was sampled from a young man in good health. This chain links TRBV29-1 with TRBJ1-3, with 7 bases aligning to TRBD1. The CDR3 sequence is CSVSGQSSGNTIYF. The CDR3, as DNA: TGCAGCGTTTCGGGACAGAGCTCTGGAAACACCATATATTTT.